These 8 T cell receptor beta chains originate from one sample sequenced in a study of vaccination effects on CD4 cells after COVID-19. Sequencing was preceded by expansion of antigen-specific CD4+ T cells with viral peptide pools in the ViraFEST assay. Cells that had been cultured for roughly eleven days were the source of isolated CD4+ T cells. By PCR, the person was confirmed to have had SARS-CoV-2 infection between March and December 2020. Using immunoSEQ multiplex PCR, the repertoire was profiled, and TCRdb retains in-frame clones only, with some absent. The sample lists around 46,000 clones, approximately 70% occurring once. Their antigens are not known. The sequenced sample was CD4+ T cells from PBMCs cultured with a peptide pool, obtained before COVID-19 vaccination. Receptors were obtained from a human donor who had a prior SARS-CoV-2 infection.

The chain uses TRBV7-9 and TRBJ1-1; D remains unclear. CDR1 and CDR2 from the germline V gene are SEHNR and FQNEAQ (reference sequence). The CDR3 runs 15 residues. V lost 5 bases and J 3 bases, leaving 16 bases between the germline ends. The CDR3 spells CASSGRVRVDTEAFF. The CDR3 DNA is TGTGCCAGCAGCGGCCGAGTAAGGGTCGACACTGAAGCTTTCTTT. Variable domain in full (rest from reference TRBV7-9 and TRBJ1-1): DTGVSQNPRHKITKRGQNVTFRCDPISEHNRLYWYRQTLGQGPEFLTYFQNEAQLEKSRLLSDRFSAERPKGSFSTLEIQRTEQGDSAMYLCASSGRVRVDTEAFFGQGTRLTVV.

V gene TRBV2 combines with J gene TRBJ2-7; D might be TRBD1 (5 bases). Trimming removed 1 base from V and 0 bases from J, with 10 bases in between. This CDR3 contains 15 residues. Looked up from germline, CDR1 is SNHLY and CDR2 is FYNNEI. CDR3: CASSEGQTVSYEQYF. The CDR3 nucleotides are TGTGCCAGCAGTGAAGGGCAGACAGTCTCCTACGAGCAGTACTTC.

The chain combines TRBV11-2 with TRBJ2-7; no clear D. CDR1 and CDR2 (germline): SGHAT, FQNNGV. Trimming removed 3 bases from V and 3 bases from J, with 6 bases in between. The CDR3 is made up of 12 amino acids. The CDR3 is CASSFRRYEQYF. Written as DNA, the CDR3 is TGTGCCAGCAGCTTTAGACGCTACGAGCAGTACTTC.

CDR3 DNA: TGCGCCAGCAGCCAAGACAGGTTGACACCCGAGCAGTACTTC. It codes for CASSQDRLTPEQYF. This chain uses TRBV4-3 with TRBJ2-7, with D uncertain. The CDR3 length is 14 residues. V lost 0 bases to trimming and J lost 6 bases, with 12 bases between them. The germline CDR1 and CDR2 sequences are LGHNA and YSLEER.

The gene calls are TRBV11-3 and TRBJ2-3; the match to TRBD2 covers 9 bases. Germline CDR1 is SGHNT and CDR2 is YENEEA. J gave up 3 bases and V 5 bases, and 12 bases lay outside the gene matches. CDR3 length equals 17 residues. CDR3 residues: CASSPRSRRGGTDTQYF. As DNA, the CDR3 is TGTGCCAGCAGCCCTAGGTCTCGGCGGGGGGGAACAGATACGCAGTATTTT.

The V call is TRBV5-1, the J call TRBJ2-6; the D gene is possibly TRBD2 (5 bases). The germline V and J ends were trimmed by 4 bases and 1 base, with 12 bases remaining between them. This CDR3 spans 16 amino acids. Looked up from germline, CDR1 is SGHRS and CDR2 is YFSETQ. The CDR3 loop reads CASSTGDGSGANVLTF. DNA for the CDR3: TGCGCCAGCAGCACCGGGGATGGGTCTGGGGCCAACGTCCTGACTTTC.

The chain carries TRBV2 and TRBJ2-6, with a weak D call TRBD1 (5 bases). Germline lookup yields CDR1 SNHLY and CDR2 FYNNEI. The V end lost 5 bases, the J end lost 4 bases, and 9 bases lay between the germline ends. There are 14 residues in the CDR3. The CDR3 sequence is CASSWGGGANVLTF. DNA for the CDR3: TGTGCCAGCAGTTGGGGCGGCGGGGCCAACGTCCTGACTTTC.

This clone was detected only once. The gene calls are TRBV2 and TRBJ1-5, with 7 positions matching TRBD1. Germline assignment: CDR1 SNHLY and CDR2 FYNNEI. The V segment lost 6 bases and the J segment 0 bases; nucleotides outside the gene matches: 5. The CDR3 extends over 15 amino acids. CDR3 protein: CASSATGRSNQPQHF. The CDR3 DNA reads TGTGCCAGCAGCGCGACAGGGCGTAGCAATCAGCCCCAGCATTTT. Complete variable domain (other parts from reference TRBV2 and TRBJ1-5): EPEVTQTPSHQVTQMGQEVILRCVPISNHLYFYWYRQILGQKVEFLVSFYNNEISEKSEIFDDQFSVERPDGSNFTLKIRSTKLEDSAMYFCASSATGRSNQPQHFGDGTRLSIL.